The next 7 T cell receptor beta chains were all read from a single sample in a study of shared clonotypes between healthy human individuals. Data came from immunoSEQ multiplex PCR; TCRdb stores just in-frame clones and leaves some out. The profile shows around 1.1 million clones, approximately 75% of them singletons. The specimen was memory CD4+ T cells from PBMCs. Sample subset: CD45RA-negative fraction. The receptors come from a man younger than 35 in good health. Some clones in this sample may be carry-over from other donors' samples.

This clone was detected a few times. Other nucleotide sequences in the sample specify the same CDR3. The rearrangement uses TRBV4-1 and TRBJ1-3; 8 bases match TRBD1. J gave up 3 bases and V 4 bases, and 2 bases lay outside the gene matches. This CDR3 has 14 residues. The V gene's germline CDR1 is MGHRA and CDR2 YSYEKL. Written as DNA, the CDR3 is TGCGCCAGCAGCCCGACAGGGGTTGGAAACACCATATATTTT. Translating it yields CASSPTGVGNTIYF.

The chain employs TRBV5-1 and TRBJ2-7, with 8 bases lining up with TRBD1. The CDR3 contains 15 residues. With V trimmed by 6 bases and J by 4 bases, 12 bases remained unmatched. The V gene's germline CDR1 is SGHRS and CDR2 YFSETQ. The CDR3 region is CASKPTGGSVYEQYF. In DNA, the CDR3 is TGCGCCAGCAAACCTACAGGGGGGAGTGTATACGAGCAGTACTTC.

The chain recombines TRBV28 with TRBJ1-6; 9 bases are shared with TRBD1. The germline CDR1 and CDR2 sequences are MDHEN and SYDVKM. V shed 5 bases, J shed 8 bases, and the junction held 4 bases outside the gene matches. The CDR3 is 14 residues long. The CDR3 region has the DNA TGTGCCAGCAGTACCGGGACAGGGCATTCACCCCTCCACTTT. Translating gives CASSTGTGHSPLHF.

Written as DNA, the CDR3 is TGTGCCAGCAGCGAGACAGGGAACTATGGCTACACCTTC. Translation gives CASSETGNYGYTF. This chain connects TRBV9 to TRBJ1-2; 7 bases map to TRBD1. J lost 2 bases, V lost 3 bases, and 1 base had no gene match. This CDR3 has 13 residues. Germline V gives CDR1 SGDLS, CDR2 YYNGEE.

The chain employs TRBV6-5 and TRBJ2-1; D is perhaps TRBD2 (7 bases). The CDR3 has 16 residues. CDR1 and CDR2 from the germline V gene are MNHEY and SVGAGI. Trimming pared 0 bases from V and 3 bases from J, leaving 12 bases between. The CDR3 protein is CASSYSGGGIYNEQFF. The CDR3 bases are TGTGCCAGCAGTTACTCTGGCGGGGGCATCTACAATGAGCAGTTCTTC.

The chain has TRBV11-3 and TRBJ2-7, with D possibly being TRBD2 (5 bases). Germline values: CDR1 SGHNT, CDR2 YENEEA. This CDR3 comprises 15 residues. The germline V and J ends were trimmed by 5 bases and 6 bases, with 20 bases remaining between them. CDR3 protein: CASSTPRWERREQYF. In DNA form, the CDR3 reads TGTGCCAGCAGCACCCCCCGGTGGGAGCGGCGCGAGCAGTACTTC. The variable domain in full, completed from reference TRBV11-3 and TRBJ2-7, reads EAGVVQSPRYKIIEKKQPVAFWCNPISGHNTLYWYLQNLGQGPELLIRYENEEAVDDSQLPKDRFSAERLKGVDSTLKIQPAELGDSAVYLCASSTPRWERREQYFGPGTRLTVT.

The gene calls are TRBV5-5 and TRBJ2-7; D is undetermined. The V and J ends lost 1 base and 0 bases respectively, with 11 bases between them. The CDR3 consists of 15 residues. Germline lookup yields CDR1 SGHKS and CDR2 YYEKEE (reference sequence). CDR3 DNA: TGTGCCAGCAGCTTGTACCTAAATCCCTCCTACGAGCAGTACTTC. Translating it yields CASSLYLNPSYEQYF.